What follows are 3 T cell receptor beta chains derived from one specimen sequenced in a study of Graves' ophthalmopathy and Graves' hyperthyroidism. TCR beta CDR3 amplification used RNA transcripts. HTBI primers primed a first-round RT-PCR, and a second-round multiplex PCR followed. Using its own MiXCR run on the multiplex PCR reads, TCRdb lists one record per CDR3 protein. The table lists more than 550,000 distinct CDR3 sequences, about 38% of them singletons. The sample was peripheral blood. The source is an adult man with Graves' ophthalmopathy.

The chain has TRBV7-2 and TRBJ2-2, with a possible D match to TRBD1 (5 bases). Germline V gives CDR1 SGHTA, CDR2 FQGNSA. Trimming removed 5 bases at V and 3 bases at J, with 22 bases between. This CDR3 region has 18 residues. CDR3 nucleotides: TGTGCCAGCAGCGCGAGAAAGACAGTCCTCAGGGACACCGGGGAGCTGTTTTTT. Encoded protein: CASSARKTVLRDTGELFF.

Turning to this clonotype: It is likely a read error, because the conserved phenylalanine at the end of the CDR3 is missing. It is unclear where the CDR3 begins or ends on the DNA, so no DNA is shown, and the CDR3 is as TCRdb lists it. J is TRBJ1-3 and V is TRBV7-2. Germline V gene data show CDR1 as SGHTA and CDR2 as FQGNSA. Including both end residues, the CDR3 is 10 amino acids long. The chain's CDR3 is CASSLQNPQL.

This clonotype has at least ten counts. CDR3 nucleotide sequence: TGTGCCAGTAGAGACAGGGGAGCTCAGCCCCAGCATTTT. Its protein product is CASRDRGAQPQHF. V and J are TRBV19 and TRBJ1-5; 8 bases are a match to TRBD1. The junction had 4 bases not matched to a gene; V was cut back by 6 bases and J by 6 bases. Germline CDR1 and CDR2: LNHDA and SQIVND (reference sequence). This CDR3 spans 13 amino acids.